This TCR beta chain appears in the sequencing data of a study of OX40 agonist ivuxolimab in advanced cancers. In the study overall: Approximately 41% of patients had received prior checkpoint inhibitor therapy.

Regarding the study as a whole: Blood T cells, both CD4+ and CD8+, expanded clonally by week 6 at 0.1 to 3.0 mg/kg. Compared with others, partial responders at 0.1-3.0 mg/kg displayed clonal expansion among the lowest.

Comments on this clone: Its antigen is undetermined.

The data were produced by immunoSEQ multiplex PCR, yet TCRdb's version contains in-frame clones alone and is incomplete. The table has 50,000 to 75,000 clones, 70% to 85% seen once; the top ten hold about 1.5%. Patients who had autoimmune disease history or got systemic immunosuppression were left out. CDR3 length equals 13 residues. Germline lookup yields CDR1 SGHAT and CDR2 FQDESV (reference sequence). Trimming stripped 4 bases from V and 7 bases from J, with 10 bases between. The chain is built from TRBV11-1 and TRBJ1-4; D is unresolved. The sample was CD4+ or CD8+ T cells sorted from blood, taken in a trial of the OX40 agonist ivuxolimab. The TCR comes from an adult with an advanced solid tumor such as melanoma, head and neck, liver or kidney cancer. CDR3 coding DNA: TGTGCCAGCAGCTATCCGGCGACTGAAAAACTGTTTTTT. Encoded protein: CASSYPATEKLFF.